The rows below give T cell receptor beta chains drawn from one sample of a study of CD8 T cells in ankylosing spondylitis. TCRdb ran MiXCR on the 5' RACE reads and lists one entry per CDR3 protein. Among approximately 69,000 distinct CDR3 sequences listed, approximately 5% were seen once. The sample comprised blood, either unsorted or a sorted T cell fraction (not recorded which). These receptors all stem from a male donor with ankylosing spondylitis or in good health (not recorded which). The CDR3 runs from the conserved cysteine through the conserved F or W. Each record gives: V gene, D gene, clone size, J gene, CDR3 DNA, CDR3 protein. D genes are given only for firm matches. A clone size is listed for some rows: how often the clone was seen (once, few, many), or a class if it is expanded.

v_gene: TRBV7-2; d_gene: TRBD1; abundance: many; j_gene: TRBJ1-4; CDR3nt: TGTGCCAGCAGCTCCCGACAGGGAGGAAATGAAAAACTGTTTTTT; CDR3aa: CASSSRQGGNEKLFF
v_gene: TRBV20-1; d_gene: -; abundance: many; j_gene: TRBJ1-2; CDR3nt: TGCAGTGCTAGGGGGTCCGGCTACACCTTC; CDR3aa: CSARGSGYTF
v_gene: TRBV4-3; d_gene: TRBD1; abundance: many; j_gene: TRBJ1-2; CDR3nt: TGCGCCAGCAGCCAAGTGATCGACAGGGCTACTATTGAGGCTGGCTACACCTTC; CDR3aa: CASSQVIDRATIEAGYTF
v_gene: TRBV20-1; d_gene: TRBD2; abundance: many; j_gene: TRBJ2-1; CDR3nt: TGCAGTGCCAGCTTAGCTACTAGCGGACTCAATGAGCAGTTCTTC; CDR3aa: CSASLATSGLNEQFF
v_gene: TRBV12-3/TRBV12-4; d_gene: -; abundance: many; j_gene: TRBJ2-7; CDR3nt: TGTGCCAGCAGTTTAGGTACCTACGAGCAGTACTTC; CDR3aa: CASSLGTYEQYF
v_gene: TRBV5-6; d_gene: -; abundance: many; j_gene: TRBJ2-7; CDR3nt: TGTGCCAGCAGCTCCGGCCGTCGGGGTTTTCCCTACGAGCAGTACTTC; CDR3aa: CASSSGRRGFPYEQYF
v_gene: TRBV10-3; d_gene: -; abundance: many; j_gene: TRBJ1-1; CDR3nt: TGTGCCATCAGTGACCGGGCTCCCAACACTGAAGCTTTCTTT; CDR3aa: CAISDRAPNTEAFF
v_gene: TRBV2; d_gene: -; abundance: many; j_gene: TRBJ2-1; CDR3nt: TGTGCCAGCACGGAGGAGAGGTCCTACAATGAGCAGTTCTTC; CDR3aa: CASTEERSYNEQFF
v_gene: TRBV5-1; d_gene: -; abundance: few; j_gene: TRBJ2-1; CDR3nt: TGCGCCAGCAGCACCCCTAGCCTTCGGGACAATGAGCAGTTCTTC; CDR3aa: CASSTPSLRDNEQFF
v_gene: TRBV25-1; d_gene: -; abundance: many; j_gene: TRBJ2-7; CDR3nt: TGTGCCAGCTCGGGGGCAGGGTCCTACGAGCAGTACTTC; CDR3aa: CASSGAGSYEQYF
v_gene: TRBV7-7; d_gene: -; abundance: many; j_gene: TRBJ1-1; CDR3nt: TGTGCTAGCAGCTTACTCACCGACGGTGAGAACACTGAAGCTTTCTTT; CDR3aa: CASSLLTDGENTEAFF
v_gene: TRBV27; d_gene: -; abundance: many; j_gene: TRBJ2-2; CDR3nt: TGTGCCAGCAGTGGAGGGACTTCAACCGGGGAGCTGTTTTTT; CDR3aa: CASSGGTSTGELFF
v_gene: TRBV10-3; d_gene: TRBD1; abundance: many; j_gene: TRBJ1-1; CDR3nt: TGTGCCATCACTGGGACAGGGGGAAACACTGAAGCTTTCTTT; CDR3aa: CAITGTGGNTEAFF
v_gene: TRBV5-4; d_gene: -; abundance: few; j_gene: TRBJ2-7; CDR3nt: TGTGCCAGCCGAGGGTGGGGGGGCCACGAGCAGTACTTC; CDR3aa: CASRGWGGHEQYF
v_gene: TRBV9; d_gene: -; abundance: many; j_gene: TRBJ2-7; CDR3nt: TGTGCCAGCAGCGTAGCTTGGCAGGGGCTATACGAGCAGTACTTC; CDR3aa: CASSVAWQGLYEQYF
v_gene: TRBV2; d_gene: -; abundance: many; j_gene: TRBJ2-7; CDR3nt: TGTGCCAGCAGTAGTAGAGGATTCTCCTACGAGCAGTACTTC; CDR3aa: CASSSRGFSYEQYF
v_gene: TRBV2; d_gene: TRBD1; abundance: many; j_gene: TRBJ1-1; CDR3nt: TGTGCTAAAAGAGGACAGGGTCCCACTGAAGCTTTCTTT; CDR3aa: CAKRGQGPTEAFF
v_gene: TRBV27; d_gene: -; abundance: many; j_gene: TRBJ1-2; CDR3nt: TGTGCCAGCAGTTTATACGGACAGAACTATGGCTACACCTTC; CDR3aa: CASSLYGQNYGYTF
v_gene: TRBV2; d_gene: -; abundance: many; j_gene: TRBJ2-5; CDR3nt: TGTGCCAGCAGTGAAGCGGGGGAGACCCAGTACTTC; CDR3aa: CASSEAGETQYF
v_gene: TRBV6-1; d_gene: -; abundance: many; j_gene: TRBJ2-7; CDR3nt: TGTGCCAGCAGTGAAGCTTATTGGGGGGACGAGCAGTACTTC; CDR3aa: CASSEAYWGDEQYF
v_gene: TRBV5-1; d_gene: -; abundance: many; j_gene: TRBJ2-7; CDR3nt: TGCGCCAGCAGCTTCACACCCACGGTTGGCGAGCAGTACTTC; CDR3aa: CASSFTPTVGEQYF
v_gene: TRBV12-3/TRBV12-4; d_gene: -; abundance: many; j_gene: TRBJ2-7; CDR3nt: TGTGCCAGCAGCATTGGACAGACCTACGAGCAGTACTTC; CDR3aa: CASSIGQTYEQYF
v_gene: TRBV4-2; d_gene: TRBD1; abundance: many; j_gene: TRBJ2-7; CDR3nt: TGTGCCAGCAGCCAAGGACAGGGGGCCCTCCGAACCTACGAGCAGTACTTC; CDR3aa: CASSQGQGALRTYEQYF
v_gene: TRBV5-1; d_gene: TRBD1; abundance: many; j_gene: TRBJ1-2; CDR3nt: TGCGCCAGCAGCTTGATAGGGGGCGATGGCTACACCTTC; CDR3aa: CASSLIGGDGYTF
v_gene: TRBV11-3; d_gene: TRBD1; abundance: many; j_gene: TRBJ2-7; CDR3nt: TGTGCCAGCAGTTTGACAGGGGGCTACGAGCAGTACTTC; CDR3aa: CASSLTGGYEQYF
v_gene: TRBV11-2; d_gene: -; abundance: many; j_gene: TRBJ2-5; CDR3nt: TGTGCCAGCAGCATACAACAGGGATATCAAGAGACCCAGTACTTC; CDR3aa: CASSIQQGYQETQYF
v_gene: TRBV2; d_gene: TRBD1; abundance: many; j_gene: TRBJ1-1; CDR3nt: TGTGCCAGCAGTCCCGGGGACAGCACTGAAGCTTTCTTT; CDR3aa: CASSPGDSTEAFF
v_gene: TRBV28; d_gene: TRBD1; abundance: many; j_gene: TRBJ1-1; CDR3nt: TGTGCCAGCATTACAGGGGGAATGAACACTGAAGCTTTCTTT; CDR3aa: CASITGGMNTEAFF
v_gene: TRBV29-1; d_gene: TRBD2; abundance: medium-sized; j_gene: TRBJ2-7; CDR3nt: TGCAGCGTTGTGGGAGGGGTACGCCAGTACTTC; CDR3aa: CSVVGGVRQYF
v_gene: TRBV11-2; d_gene: TRBD1; abundance: few; j_gene: TRBJ2-7; CDR3nt: TGTGCCAGCAGCTCCACGACAGGGGTCGAGCAGTACTTC; CDR3aa: CASSSTTGVEQYF
v_gene: TRBV5-1; d_gene: TRBD1; abundance: many; j_gene: TRBJ2-5; CDR3nt: TGCGCCAGCAGCTTGAGAGGGGGCGCTGGATTAGAGACCCAGTACTTC; CDR3aa: CASSLRGGAGLETQYF
v_gene: TRBV5-1; d_gene: -; abundance: many; j_gene: TRBJ1-2; CDR3nt: TGCGCCAGCAGCCGGCCGCCTAACTATGGCTACACCTTC; CDR3aa: CASSRPPNYGYTF
v_gene: TRBV6-2/TRBV6-3; d_gene: -; abundance: many; j_gene: TRBJ1-5; CDR3nt: TGTGCCAGCAGTTTCAGTGGACAGCTACTAAGCTCATCGGGCAATCAGCCCCAGCATTTT; CDR3aa: CASSFSGQLLSSSGNQPQHF
v_gene: TRBV7-9; d_gene: -; abundance: few; j_gene: TRBJ2-3; CDR3nt: TGTGCCAGCAGCTCTGGGTTCGGTACGCAGTATTTT; CDR3aa: CASSSGFGTQYF
v_gene: TRBV28; d_gene: -; abundance: many; j_gene: TRBJ2-5; CDR3nt: TGTGCCAGCAGTGACGGGACTGTGGGCATAACCCAGTACTTC; CDR3aa: CASSDGTVGITQYF
v_gene: TRBV12-3/TRBV12-4; d_gene: -; abundance: -; j_gene: TRBJ2-7; CDR3nt: TGTGCCAGCAGACCCCCCGGGGACTACGAGCAGTACTTC; CDR3aa: CASRPPGDYEQYF
v_gene: TRBV4-1; d_gene: -; abundance: many; j_gene: TRBJ2-3; CDR3nt: TGCGCCAGCAGCCAAGGGGTTGTAGGGAGAGATACGCAGTATTTT; CDR3aa: CASSQGVVGRDTQYF
v_gene: TRBV5-1; d_gene: TRBD2; abundance: many; j_gene: TRBJ2-3; CDR3nt: TGCGCCAGCAGCTTGGAGTCCAGCGGGGGAACTAGCACAGATACGCAGTATTTT; CDR3aa: CASSLESSGGTSTDTQYF
v_gene: TRBV10-2; d_gene: TRBD2; abundance: many; j_gene: TRBJ2-3; CDR3nt: TGCGCCAGCAGGAAGGGACTAGCGGGGGGCCCAGATACGCAGTATTTT; CDR3aa: CASRKGLAGGPDTQYF
v_gene: TRBV20-1; d_gene: -; abundance: many; j_gene: TRBJ1-4; CDR3nt: TGCAGTCCCCGCGGGGTTGAAAAACTGTTTTTT; CDR3aa: CSPRGVEKLFF
v_gene: TRBV7-6; d_gene: -; abundance: many; j_gene: TRBJ1-4; CDR3nt: TGTGCCAGCAGCTTAGCGCTTGCAACTAATGAAAAACTGTTTTTT; CDR3aa: CASSLALATNEKLFF
v_gene: TRBV3-1; d_gene: -; abundance: many; j_gene: TRBJ2-7; CDR3nt: TGTGCCACCTCCCAGACAGGCTCCTACGAGCAGTACTTC; CDR3aa: CATSQTGSYEQYF
v_gene: TRBV10-3; d_gene: -; abundance: few; j_gene: TRBJ1-5; CDR3nt: TGTGCCATCAGTGAGTCGGCAGACCTAAATCAGCCCCAGCATTTT; CDR3aa: CAISESADLNQPQHF
v_gene: TRBV5-1; d_gene: TRBD2; abundance: many; j_gene: TRBJ2-1; CDR3nt: TGCGCCAGCAGCTTGGAGTCTAGCGGGCCTCGGGGTGAGCAGTTCTTC; CDR3aa: CASSLESSGPRGEQFF
v_gene: TRBV30; d_gene: TRBD1; abundance: many; j_gene: TRBJ2-3; CDR3nt: TGTGCCTGGACCTCCGGGACAGTTACAGATACGCAGTATTTT; CDR3aa: CAWTSGTVTDTQYF
v_gene: TRBV5-1; d_gene: TRBD2; abundance: many; j_gene: TRBJ2-3; CDR3nt: TGCGCCAGCAGCTTGGCTAGCGGAAGCACAGATACGCAGTATTTT; CDR3aa: CASSLASGSTDTQYF
v_gene: TRBV6-1; d_gene: TRBD1; abundance: many; j_gene: TRBJ2-7; CDR3nt: TGTGCCAGCAGTCTCCGACAGGGGAGTCCCTACGAGCAGTACTTC; CDR3aa: CASSLRQGSPYEQYF
v_gene: TRBV7-2; d_gene: TRBD1; abundance: many; j_gene: TRBJ2-7; CDR3nt: TGTGCCAGCAGCCTTGACAGGGCGAAGCAGTACTTC; CDR3aa: CASSLDRAKQYF
v_gene: TRBV5-1; d_gene: TRBD1; abundance: many; j_gene: TRBJ1-1; CDR3nt: TGCGCCAGCAGCAACCGGGACAGGGGGAACACTGAAGCTTTCTTT; CDR3aa: CASSNRDRGNTEAFF
v_gene: TRBV12-3/TRBV12-4; d_gene: TRBD1; abundance: many; j_gene: TRBJ2-7; CDR3nt: TGTGCCAGCAGTTTCGGACAGGGGCCCTACGAGCAGTACTTC; CDR3aa: CASSFGQGPYEQYF
v_gene: TRBV27; d_gene: -; abundance: many; j_gene: TRBJ1-3; CDR3nt: TGTGCCAGCAGTTTATCTCCGGGAACCGGAAACACCATATATTTT; CDR3aa: CASSLSPGTGNTIYF
v_gene: TRBV9; d_gene: -; abundance: many; j_gene: TRBJ2-3; CDR3nt: TGTGCCAGCAGCGTACAGGGCACAGATACACAGTATTTT; CDR3aa: CASSVQGTDTQYF
v_gene: TRBV27; d_gene: -; abundance: many; j_gene: TRBJ1-5; CDR3nt: TGTGCCAGCAGTCCCGATGGGGGCTTCAATCAGCCCCAGCATTTT; CDR3aa: CASSPDGGFNQPQHF
v_gene: TRBV20-1; d_gene: TRBD2; abundance: many; j_gene: TRBJ2-2; CDR3nt: TGCAGTGCTAGTCGGGCTAGCGGGGTTAACACCGGGGAGCTGTTTTTT; CDR3aa: CSASRASGVNTGELFF
v_gene: TRBV5-1; d_gene: TRBD1; abundance: many; j_gene: TRBJ2-5; CDR3nt: TGCGCCAGTAGGCGACAGGGGGAAATTCAAGAGACCCAGTACTTC; CDR3aa: CASRRQGEIQETQYF
v_gene: TRBV5-1; d_gene: -; abundance: many; j_gene: TRBJ2-3; CDR3nt: TGCGCCAGCAGCTTATACGGCGGGAGCACAGATACGCAGTATTTT; CDR3aa: CASSLYGGSTDTQYF
v_gene: TRBV5-1; d_gene: TRBD1; abundance: many; j_gene: TRBJ1-1; CDR3nt: TGCGCCAGCAGCCAACACGACAGGGTATCTGAAGCTTTCTTT; CDR3aa: CASSQHDRVSEAFF
v_gene: TRBV7-8; d_gene: -; abundance: many; j_gene: TRBJ1-5; CDR3nt: TGTGCCAGCAGCTTAATCGGGAATAGCAATCAGCCCCAGCATTTT; CDR3aa: CASSLIGNSNQPQHF
v_gene: TRBV20-1; d_gene: TRBD2; abundance: many; j_gene: TRBJ2-3; CDR3nt: TGCAGTGCTAGCGGAAGCGGGGGGGGCACAGATACGCAGTATTTT; CDR3aa: CSASGSGGGTDTQYF